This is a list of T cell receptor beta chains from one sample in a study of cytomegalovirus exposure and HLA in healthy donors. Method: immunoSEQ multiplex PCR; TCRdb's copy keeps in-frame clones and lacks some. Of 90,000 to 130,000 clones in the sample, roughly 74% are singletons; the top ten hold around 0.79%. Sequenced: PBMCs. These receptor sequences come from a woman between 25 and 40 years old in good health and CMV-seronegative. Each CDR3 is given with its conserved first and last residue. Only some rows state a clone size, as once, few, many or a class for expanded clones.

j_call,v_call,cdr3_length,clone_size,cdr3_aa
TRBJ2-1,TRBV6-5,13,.,CASLRQGGYEQFF
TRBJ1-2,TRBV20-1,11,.,CSAGGDTGYTF
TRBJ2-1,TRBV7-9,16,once,CASSLEAYLSYNEQFF
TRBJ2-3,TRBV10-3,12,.,CAISDNTDTQYF
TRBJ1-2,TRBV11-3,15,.,CASSLDVTGGLGYTF
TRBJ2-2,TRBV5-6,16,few,CASSTPRTGNTGELFF
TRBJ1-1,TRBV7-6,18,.,CASSPGTGFGVMNTEAFF
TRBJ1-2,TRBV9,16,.,CASSVDLAPARDGYTF
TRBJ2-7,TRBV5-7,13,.,CASSLRRVEEQYF
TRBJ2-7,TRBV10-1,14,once,CASSVKGAKYEQYF
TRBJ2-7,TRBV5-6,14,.,CASSLRGFRYEQYF
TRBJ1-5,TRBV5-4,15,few,CASSQQGARDQPQHF
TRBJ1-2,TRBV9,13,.,CASSSPPNYGYTF
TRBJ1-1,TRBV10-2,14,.,CASREYDRGAEAFF
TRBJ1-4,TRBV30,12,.,CAWQATNEKLFF
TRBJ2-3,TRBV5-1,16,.,CASSPGRRGGTDTQYF
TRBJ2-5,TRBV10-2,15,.,CASSESGTGTETQYF
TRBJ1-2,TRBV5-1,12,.,CASSGTGVGYTF
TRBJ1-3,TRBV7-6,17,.,CASSSRNNLFSGNTIYF
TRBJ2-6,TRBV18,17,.,CASSPSGQGIGANVLTF
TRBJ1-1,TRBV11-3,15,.,CASSSLGAGGTEAFF
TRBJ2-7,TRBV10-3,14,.,CAISDRGLTYEQYF